These T cell receptor beta chains were read from a single sample in a study of cytomegalovirus exposure and HLA in healthy donors. Generated by immunoSEQ multiplex PCR, the TCRdb table keeps only in-frame clones and is missing some. The table includes some 170,000 clones, around 83% detected once. The sequenced material came from PBMCs. Receptors were obtained from a man between 50 and 59 years old in good health and CMV-seropositive. Both conserved end residues are trimmed from each CDR3. Fields, in order: J gene, V gene, CDR3 protein.

>TRBJ1-1|TRBV18
ASSPQEVGNTEAF
>TRBJ1-1|TRBV6-1
ASSEHPQGASVDTEAF
>TRBJ2-1|TRBV25-1
ASGVYSGTSYNEQF
>TRBJ1-5|TRBV28
ASSTRTGRFQPQH
>TRBJ1-6|TRBV2
ASSEADLGRDSGFANSPLH
>TRBJ1-2|TRBV29-1
SVPTPHSYGYT
>TRBJ2-7|TRBV10-3
AITQGSFGEQY
>TRBJ1-3|TRBV7-2
ASSGTGNSGNTIY
>TRBJ2-5|TRBV25-1
ASSELMGTGGETQY
>TRBJ1-1|TRBV7-9
SSSLSGLGAGNTEAF